The 20 T cell receptor beta chains presented below share a single source sample, sequenced in a study of cytomegalovirus exposure and HLA in healthy donors. The PCR contained 60 Vbeta and 13 Jbeta primers. Sequencing was performed with immunoSEQ multiplex PCR; in TCRdb, only in-frame clones are kept and a portion is missing. The sample holds tens of thousands of clones; over 50% are singletons and the top ten take about 20%. Material: PBMCs. The source is a middle-aged man in good health and CMV-seropositive.

This chain connects TRBV7-2 to TRBJ1-1, with D unresolved. The germline V gene encodes CDR1 SGHTA and CDR2 FQGNSA. The CDR3 is 13 amino acids. Trimming shortened V by 5 bases and J by 2 bases, and 9 bases separated the two germline ends. The CDR3 nucleotides read TGTGCCAGCAGCGTGCAGGCTAACACTGAAGCTTTCTTT. Amino acids: CASSVQANTEAFF.

This clone was counted between two and nine times. V gene TRBV29-1 combines with J gene TRBJ2-5; the match to TRBD2 covers 9 bases. With 6 bases clipped from V and 3 bases from J, the junction kept 5 bases outside the gene matches. This CDR3 spans 13 amino acids. CDR1 and CDR2 from the germline V gene are SQVTM and ANQGSEA. The CDR3 protein is CSVSGGGEETQYF. For the CDR3, the DNA is TGCAGCGTCTCCGGCGGGGGGGAAGAGACCCAGTACTTC.

V is TRBV19 and J is TRBJ2-5, with TRBD2 matching over 10 bases. Germline CDR1 is LNHDA and CDR2 is SQIVND (reference sequence). With V trimmed by 5 bases and J by 0 bases, 6 bases remained unmatched. The CDR3 extends over 16 amino acids. This CDR3 is CASSAHSGGYQETQYF. The CDR3 DNA sequence: TGTGCCAGTAGTGCGCATAGCGGGGGGTACCAAGAGACCCAGTACTTC.

This chain joins TRBV7-3 and TRBJ2-2, with 9 bases fitting TRBD1. V lost 2 bases to trimming and J lost 7 bases; unmatched junction nucleotides: 14. The CDR3 loop spans 18 amino acids. Per germline, CDR1 SGHTA and CDR2 FQGTGA. The CDR3, as DNA: TGTGCCAGCAGCTTAGTGGCTCGGACAGGGGCGAGTGGCGGGGAGCTGTTTTTT. Translation gives CASSLVARTGASGGELFF.

The chain recombines TRBV4-1 with TRBJ1-5, with D hard to call. The germline V gene encodes CDR1 MGHRA and CDR2 YSYEKL. The ends were cut back, 1 base at V and 6 bases at J, with 10 bases in the middle. This CDR3 has 14 amino acids. The CDR3, as DNA: TGCGCCAGCAGCCAAGTCGCGGCGGGTCAGCCCCAGCATTTT. It is translated as CASSQVAAGQPQHF.

This clone was seen a handful of times. The chain recombines TRBV5-1 with TRBJ2-1; TRBD2 matches at 11 bases. Trimming cost V 3 bases and J 4 bases; bases outside gene matches: 12. The CDR3 runs 18 residues. The germline gives CDR1 SGHRS, CDR2 YFSETQ. The CDR3 DNA reads as TGCGCCAGCAGCTCAACAATAACCTTAGCGGGGGGGTACAATGAGCAGTTCTTC. It yields the protein CASSSTITLAGGYNEQFF.

Regarding this clone: Different DNA sequences within this sample yield the same CDR3. The chain recombines TRBV7-9 with TRBJ2-3; 7 nucleotides match TRBD1. This CDR3 comprises 14 residues. Germline CDR1 reads SEHNR; CDR2 reads FQNEAQ (reference sequence). V dropped 5 bases and J dropped 4; count of bases not matched to a gene: 6. In DNA, the CDR3 is TGTGCCAGCAGCCATAAAACAGGGGCAGATACGCAGTATTTT. This gives the protein CASSHKTGADTQYF.

The rearrangement joins TRBV5-4 to TRBJ2-7; the D gene is possibly TRBD1 (6 bases). Germline V gives CDR1 SGHNT, CDR2 YYREEE (reference sequence). Between the trimmed V and J ends, which lost 4 bases and 1 base, there was a span of 9 bases. This CDR3 is 13 amino acids long. The CDR3 loop is CASSATGSYEQYF. In DNA, the CDR3 is TGTGCCAGCAGCGCTACAGGGTCCTACGAGCAGTACTTC.

This clone turned up a few times. V gene TRBV7-8 combines with J gene TRBJ1-5, with 8 bases aligning to TRBD1. CDR1 and CDR2 (germline): SGHVS, FQNEAQ. The CDR3 is 14 amino acids. Losses at the gene ends were 5 bases for V and 6 bases for J; bases not matched to a gene: 6. CDR3 DNA sequence: TGTGCCAGCAGCCCCAGGGGGCCAGGTCAGCCCCAGCATTTT. This translates into CASSPRGPGQPQHF.

The gene calls are TRBV19 and TRBJ1-1; no clear D gene. Trimming shortened V by 9 bases and J by 0 bases, and 14 bases separated the two germline ends. The CDR3 is 14 residues long. The germline V gene encodes CDR1 LNHDA and CDR2 SQIVND (reference sequence). Written as DNA, the CDR3 is TGTGCCAGCAACGCGGTACTCATGAACACTGAAGCTTTCTTT. This translates into CASNAVLMNTEAFF.

The chain joins TRBV28 to TRBJ2-3; 16 positions match TRBD2. The CDR3 covers 18 residues. Germline V gene lookup returns CDR1 MDHEN and CDR2 SYDVKM. J gave up 5 bases and V 1 base, and 6 bases lay outside the gene matches. This CDR3 is CASSLLTGTSGGEDTQYF. CDR3 coding DNA: TGTGCCAGCAGTTTATTAACCGGGACTAGCGGGGGGGAAGATACGCAGTATTTT.

The chain combines TRBV5-8 with TRBJ1-1; 7 bases align to TRBD1. V shed 2 bases, J shed 1 base, and the junction held 2 bases outside the gene matches. The CDR3 contains 14 residues. CDR1 SGHTS and CDR2 YDEGEE come from the germline V gene. The CDR3 spells CASSFRTGNTEAFF. In nucleotides, the CDR3 is TGTGCCAGCAGCTTCAGGACAGGGAACACTGAAGCTTTCTTT.

This chain uses TRBV6-1 with TRBJ1-3; 7 bases agree with TRBD1. The junction had 9 bases not matched to a gene; V was cut back by 6 bases and J by 4 bases. The CDR3 length is 15 residues. CDR1 is MNHNS and CDR2 is SASEGT in the germline V gene. The CDR3, as DNA: TGTGCCAGCAGGGACCCCCGGACAGGAGGAAACACCATATATTTT. It is translated as CASRDPRTGGNTIYF.

V is TRBV4-1 and J is TRBJ2-3; 9 bases fit TRBD1. Germline V gene sequence: CDR1 MGHRA, CDR2 YSYEKL. This CDR3 has 16 residues. V lost 5 bases and J lost 6; bases outside the gene matches: 12. CDR3 loop: CASSGRDRVGSDTQYF. The CDR3 DNA sequence: TGCGCCAGCAGCGGCCGGGACAGGGTTGGGTCTGATACGCAGTATTTT.

This clone was detected only a few times. The rearrangement links TRBV4-3 to TRBJ1-4; no definite D call. The ends were cut back, 1 base at V and 7 bases at J, with 13 bases in the middle. The CDR3 loop spans 15 amino acids. The germline gives CDR1 LGHNA, CDR2 YSLEER. As DNA, the CDR3 is TGCGCCAGCAGCCAAGGGCAGGTGGGAGCTGAAAAACTGTTTTTT. Its translation: CASSQGQVGAEKLFF.

V usage is TRBV7-2 and J usage is TRBJ1-6; possible D gene TRBD1, 5 bases. Germline V gene sequence: CDR1 SGHTA, CDR2 FQGNSA. The CDR3 is 15 amino acids. Trimming pared 2 bases from V and 9 bases from J, leaving 14 bases between. The CDR3 loop reads CASSLFQGIGSPLHF. In DNA, the CDR3 is TGTGCCAGCAGCTTATTCCAGGGAATTGGTTCACCCCTCCACTTT.

V usage is TRBV19 and J usage is TRBJ1-2, with D maybe TRBD1 (6 bases). V lost 6 bases to trimming and J lost 8 bases, with 19 bases between them. The CDR3 runs to 14 residues. The germline CDR1 and CDR2 sequences are LNHDA and SQIVND (reference sequence). The CDR3 sequence: CASRSLGTMGGYTF. CDR3 sequence (DNA): TGTGCCAGTAGGTCTCTCGGGACAATGGGGGGCTACACCTTC. Full variable domain (outside the CDR3, taken from reference TRBV19 and TRBJ1-2): DGGITQSPKYLFRKEGQNVTLSCEQNLNHDAMYWYRQDPGQGLRLIYYSQIVNDFQKGDIAEGYSVSREKKESFPLTVTSAQKNPTAFYLCASRSLGTMGGYTFGSGTRLTVV.

This chain uses TRBV19 with TRBJ2-7; D gene uncertain. CDR1 is LNHDA and CDR2 is SQIVND in the germline V gene (reference sequence). V dropped 1 base and J dropped 6 bases, with 13 bases sitting between them. The CDR3 is made up of 14 amino acids. Here the CDR3 DNA reads TGTGCCAGTAGTATAGGTGTACTATCTTTCGAGCAGTACTTC. It is translated as CASSIGVLSFEQYF.

This clone appeared a single time. The chain uses TRBV6-1 and TRBJ1-1; TRBD1 matches 7 bases. Looked up from germline, CDR1 is MNHNS and CDR2 is SASEGT. J gave up 3 bases and V 5 bases, and 9 bases lay outside the gene matches. The length of the CDR3 is 15 residues. The CDR3 loop is CASSKRQGGDTEAFF. CDR3 nucleotides: TGTGCCAGCAGTAAACGACAGGGAGGTGACACTGAAGCTTTCTTT.

The chain employs TRBV15 and TRBJ2-1; 8 bases align to TRBD2. The CDR3 runs to 16 residues. Per germline, CDR1 LNHNV and CDR2 YYDKDF (reference sequence). V lost 0 bases, J lost 4 bases, and 5 bases stayed unmatched. The CDR3 DNA follows: TGTGCCACCAGCAGAGATCTTACTAGCGGATACAATGAGCAGTTCTTC. It is translated as CATSRDLTSGYNEQFF. Full variable domain (missing parts from reference TRBV15 and TRBJ2-1): DAMVIQNPRYQVTQFGKPVTLSCSQTLNHNVMYWYQQKSSQAPKLLFHYYDKDFNNEADTPDNFQSRRPNTSFCFLDIRSPGLGDTAMYLCATSRDLTSGYNEQFFGPGTRLTVL.